What follows are 20 T cell receptor beta chains derived from one specimen sequenced in a study of cytomegalovirus exposure and HLA in healthy donors. PCR involved 60 Vbeta and 13 Jbeta primers. Here immunoSEQ multiplex PCR was the method, and the copy in TCRdb shows in-frame clones only, minus some. This table holds 110,000 to 150,000 clones, over 8% found once. What was sequenced was PBMCs. The origin of the receptors is a male donor in good health and CMV-seronegative.

The V gene is TRBV11-1, the J gene TRBJ2-7; 13 bases are a match to TRBD2. The CDR3 consists of 16 residues. V trimming: 2 bases; J trimming: 6 bases; junction bases outside the gene matches: 7. In germline, CDR1 is SGHAT, CDR2 FQDESV (reference sequence). The CDR3 loop reads CASSLFGLAGVSEQYF. The CDR3 DNA sequence: TGTGCCAGCAGCTTATTTGGACTAGCGGGAGTGAGCGAGCAGTACTTC.

This clone was detected only a few times. The chain employs TRBV7-2 and TRBJ2-7, with a tentative D call TRBD1 (6 bases). CDR1 and CDR2 from the germline V gene are SGHTA and FQGNSA. CDR3 length: 15 amino acids. Between the trimmed V and J ends, which lost 4 bases and 3 bases, there was a span of 16 bases. CDR3 loop: CASSSSGTNYYEQYF. The CDR3 DNA is TGTGCCAGCAGCTCCTCCGGGACAAACTACTACGAGCAGTACTTC.

The chain recombines TRBV7-2 with TRBJ1-2; unclear D gene. This CDR3 region has 14 residues. V was shortened by 4 bases and J by 4 bases, with 13 bases between the two germline ends. Germline loops: CDR1 SGHTA, CDR2 FQGNSA. The CDR3 protein is CASSSGIEGYGYTF. CDR3 sequence (DNA): TGTGCCAGCAGCTCGGGGATCGAGGGCTATGGCTACACCTTC.

The V gene is TRBV29-1, the J gene TRBJ1-1; 10 nucleotides align to TRBD1. The CDR3 totals 11 residues. Germline-derived CDR1 and CDR2 are SQVTM and ANQGSEA. Germline trimming cut 5 bases from V and 8 bases from J; bases unmatched to any gene: 2. This CDR3 is CSVSDRGEAFF. CDR3 sequence (DNA): TGCAGCGTTTCGGACAGGGGGGAAGCTTTCTTT.

This clone has a handful of counts. The CDR3 spells CASSHDRGPQEELFF. The DNA for the CDR3 is TGTGCCAGCAGCCACGACAGGGGGCCACAAGAGGAGCTGTTTTTT. V and J are TRBV11-3 and TRBJ2-2, with TRBD1 matching over 10 bases. The CDR3 runs 15 residues. V was clipped by 5 bases and J by 10 bases; unmatched bases: 10. Germline V gene lookup returns CDR1 SGHNT and CDR2 YENEEA.

V gene TRBV4-1 combines with J gene TRBJ2-1; 9 bases align to TRBD2. V gave up 1 base and J gave up 4 bases; unmatched junction bases: 5. Germline lookup yields CDR1 MGHRA and CDR2 YSYEKL. The CDR3 extends over 16 amino acids. The CDR3 bases are TGCGCCAGCAGCCAAGGAGCTAGCGGGACTTACAATGAGCAGTTCTTC. It specifies CASSQGASGTYNEQFF.

This chain uses TRBV19 with TRBJ2-3, with 12 bases lining up with TRBD2. The V gene end was trimmed by 6 bases and the J gene end by 4 bases; junction bases not matched to a gene: 8. This CDR3 region has 16 residues. CDR1 and CDR2 from the germline V gene are LNHDA and SQIVND (reference sequence). The CDR3 sequence is CASRLAGGPEPDTQYF. The CDR3 region has the DNA TGTGCCAGTAGACTAGCGGGGGGTCCGGAGCCAGATACGCAGTATTTT.

As DNA, the CDR3 is TGTGCCAGCAGTTCCCTAGAGCCTGCCGAGCAGTACTTC. Translated: CASSSLEPAEQYF. The V and J genes are TRBV28 and TRBJ2-7; unclear D gene. Trimming removed 4 bases from V and 6 bases from J, with 13 bases in between. This CDR3 comprises 13 residues. Germline CDR1 is MDHEN and CDR2 is SYDVKM.

This clone was counted only a few times. V usage is TRBV7-2 and J usage is TRBJ2-4, with 8 bases aligning to TRBD2. CDR1 SGHTA and CDR2 FQGNSA come from the germline V gene. The CDR3 runs 16 residues. Unmatched junction bases numbered 6, after V lost 5 bases and J lost 0 bases. This CDR3 reads CASSAKLAVAKNIQYF. Written as DNA, the CDR3 is TGTGCCAGCAGCGCCAAACTAGCGGTAGCCAAAAACATTCAGTACTTC.

Concerning this clone itself: Its ends do not fully match the called genes, so a read error is possible. The chain carries TRBV2 and TRBJ1-6; D is unclear. This CDR3 spans 14 amino acids. Germline lookup yields CDR1 SNHLY and CDR2 FYNNEI. The CDR3 spells CASSREGKNSPLNF. The CDR3 nucleotides are TGTGCCAGCAGCCGGGAGGGAAAGAATTCACCCCTCAACTTT.

This clone was recorded a few times. The J gene is TRBJ1-4, the V gene TRBV30; 10 bases agree with TRBD1. This CDR3 is 14 amino acids long. Germline CDR1 is GTSNPN and CDR2 is SVGIG (reference sequence). V gave up 3 bases and J gave up 8 bases; unmatched junction bases: 6. The CDR3 region has the DNA TGTGCCTGGAGCCGACAGGGGGCAGGGGAAAAACTGTTTTTT. Protein sequence: CAWSRQGAGEKLFF.

This clone was found a few times. The chain employs TRBV6-6 and TRBJ1-1; D not certain. The germline CDR1 and CDR2 sequences are MNHNY and SVGAGI (reference sequence). The germline V and J ends were trimmed by 2 bases and 6 bases, with 10 bases remaining between them. There are 13 residues in the CDR3. The CDR3 sequence: CASSYPTPSEAFF. The CDR3 DNA reads as TGTGCCAGCAGTTACCCTACTCCTTCTGAAGCTTTCTTT.

This clone has only a few counts. The chain's CDR3 is CAISDWAGNSPLHF. The CDR3 DNA sequence: TGTGCCATCAGTGATTGGGCCGGTAATTCACCCCTCCACTTT. The V and J genes are TRBV10-3 and TRBJ1-6; D ambiguous. The CDR3 totals 14 residues. Looked up from germline, CDR1 is ENHRY and CDR2 is SYGVKD. Trimming shortened V by 3 bases and J by 6 bases, and 9 bases separated the two germline ends.

The chain uses TRBV28 and TRBJ1-2, with D possibly matching TRBD1 (6 bases). The germline V gene has CDR1 MDHEN and CDR2 SYDVKM. V was trimmed by 6 bases and J by 4 bases, leaving 15 bases between them. The CDR3 loop spans 14 amino acids. The DNA for the CDR3 is TGTGCCAGCAGCCTTGGGGGGGGCGGCTATGGCTACACCTTC. It is translated as CASSLGGGGYGYTF.

This chain connects TRBV4-3 to TRBJ2-1; tentative D call: TRBD2 (6 bases). Germline-derived CDR1 and CDR2 are LGHNA and YSLEER. V gave up 5 bases and J gave up 6 bases, with 14 bases separating them. This CDR3 is built from 14 residues. The CDR3 sequence: CASSSEGRVNEQFF. The DNA for the CDR3 is TGCGCCAGCAGCTCGGAGGGCCGTGTCAATGAGCAGTTCTTC.

This clone was recorded a few times. This rearrangement joins TRBV28 to TRBJ2-1, with 8 bases matching TRBD2. This CDR3 spans 16 amino acids. V dropped 4 bases and J dropped 2; count of bases not matched to a gene: 7. Germline-derived CDR1 and CDR2 are MDHEN and SYDVKM. CDR3 coding DNA: TGTGCCAGCAGTTATCCCGGGACTAGGGCCTACAATGAGCAGTTCTTC. This encodes CASSYPGTRAYNEQFF.

In this sample, this clone turned up a few times. V and J are TRBV7-9 and TRBJ1-5; the match to TRBD1 covers 8 bases. V was pared by 5 bases and J by 6 bases, with 3 bases of the junction left unmatched. Per the germline V gene, CDR1 is SEHNR and CDR2 is FQNEAQ (reference sequence). The CDR3 has 13 residues. CDR3 protein: CASSQGAAQPQHF. CDR3 nucleotide sequence: TGTGCCAGCAGCCAGGGGGCGGCTCAGCCCCAGCATTTT.

This clone was detected only a few times. The J gene is TRBJ2-3, the V gene TRBV19; TRBD1 might be the D (5 bases). CDR1 and CDR2 (germline): LNHDA, SQIVND (reference sequence). Trimming removed 5 bases from V and 2 bases from J, with 11 bases in between. The CDR3 contains 14 residues. CDR3 in DNA: TGTGCCAGTAGTTTAACCAGGGTCACAGATACGCAGTATTTT. This encodes CASSLTRVTDTQYF.

This clone was found a few times. This chain uses TRBV6-1 with TRBJ1-1, with D perhaps matching TRBD1 (6 bases). The V and J ends lost 4 bases and 6 bases respectively, with 21 bases between them. Germline V gene data show CDR1 as MNHNS and CDR2 as SASEGT. This CDR3 has 16 residues. The CDR3 nucleotides are TGTGCCAGCAGTGGACCGACACAGGGATGGTCGCCTGAAGCTTTCTTT. Encoded protein: CASSGPTQGWSPEAFF.

J is TRBJ2-2 and V is TRBV5-4; TRBD2 might be the D (6 bases). Trimming cost V 1 base and J 1 base, with 8 bases left between them. The CDR3 has 15 residues. CDR1 and CDR2 from the germline V gene are SGHNT and YYREEE (reference sequence). The CDR3: CASSLPGVNTGELFF. The CDR3 DNA reads as TGTGCCAGCAGCTTGCCGGGAGTGAACACCGGGGAGCTGTTTTTT.